This is a list of T cell receptor beta chains from one sample in a study of blood T cell repertoires in COVID-19. TCRdb's copy holds only in-frame clones and misses some; the assay was immunoSEQ multiplex PCR. In the table there are around 140,000 clones, about 85% of which are singletons. The sequencing input was peripheral blood. All receptors come from a human donor in a cohort sampled during active COVID-19. CDR3s leave out the opening cysteine and the closing phenylalanine or tryptophan. Fields, in order: CDR3 protein, J gene, V gene.

ASSLSGSLSEQY TRBJ2-7 TRBV11-2
ASSQGLVGSYEQY TRBJ2-7 TRBV3-1/TRBV3-2
ASSYSTGDGYT TRBJ1-2 TRBV6-2/TRBV6-3
ASRSREGNEKLF TRBJ1-4 TRBV19
ASSWERRARYNTQY TRBJ2-3 TRBV7-2
ASSHSDTNTGELF TRBJ2-2 TRBV3-1/TRBV3-2
ASTAYTGADYEQY TRBJ2-7 TRBV6-6
AWSRDRGLRGLGQY TRBJ2-7 TRBV30
ASSSPGRPGIGQF TRBJ2-1 TRBV5-4
ASSFLGLAGAPDTQY TRBJ2-3 TRBV28
ASSFEGVYGYT TRBJ1-2 TRBV28
ASSLDVFVAGELF TRBJ2-2 TRBV5-1
ASSVLPGASEAF TRBJ1-1 TRBV9
ASSGTGPWELF TRBJ2-2 TRBV19
ASSHRRGQGRYDGELF TRBJ2-2 TRBV4-2
ASSPGGGMRETQY TRBJ2-5 TRBV7-9
AGSDSRTSGNGASTDTQY TRBJ2-3 TRBV10-1
ASSLVQGADTGELF TRBJ2-2 TRBV5-1
ASQNRGTEAF TRBJ1-1 TRBV27
ASSFQTAGTGTYEQY TRBJ2-7 TRBV28
ASSVRPSGNNEQF TRBJ2-1 TRBV9
ASREAGGTSPYEQY TRBJ2-7 TRBV19
ASSSTGGSYEQY TRBJ2-7 TRBV5-4
ASSEIRGRTQY TRBJ2-7 TRBV6-1
ASTVDRGYGYT TRBJ1-2 TRBV19
ASSQSDRVSEKLF TRBJ1-4 TRBV4-1
ASRPDRGPPYEQY TRBJ2-7 TRBV6-6
ASSRGLAGGNEQF TRBJ2-1 TRBV7-9
ASIDRGRWKDEQY TRBJ2-7 TRBV6-5
ASSRPTGSFGGYT TRBJ1-2 TRBV19
AWTPPGLNYRGYGYT TRBJ1-2 TRBV30
ASSPLGAEGETQY TRBJ2-5 TRBV25-1
AWSRASLPYEQF TRBJ2-1 TRBV30
AISERGSLNYGYT TRBJ1-2 TRBV10-3
ASSPTSVGQETQY TRBJ2-5 TRBV7-3
ASTPGQGRRGSGRALNEQF TRBJ2-1 TRBV28
ASSLVVGKNTEAF TRBJ1-1 TRBV5-1
ASSKGGQERVALFNEKLF TRBJ1-4 TRBV21-1
ASSSYQTGGAEGYT TRBJ1-2 TRBV28
ASSYRQKNTEAF TRBJ1-1 TRBV6-2/TRBV6-3
ASSSFERVGTEAF TRBJ1-1 TRBV28
ASSWRTSGRVSETQY TRBJ2-5 TRBV5-6
ASSLGSGYEQY TRBJ2-7 TRBV7-2
ASSRSSGRAVETQY TRBJ2-5 TRBV2